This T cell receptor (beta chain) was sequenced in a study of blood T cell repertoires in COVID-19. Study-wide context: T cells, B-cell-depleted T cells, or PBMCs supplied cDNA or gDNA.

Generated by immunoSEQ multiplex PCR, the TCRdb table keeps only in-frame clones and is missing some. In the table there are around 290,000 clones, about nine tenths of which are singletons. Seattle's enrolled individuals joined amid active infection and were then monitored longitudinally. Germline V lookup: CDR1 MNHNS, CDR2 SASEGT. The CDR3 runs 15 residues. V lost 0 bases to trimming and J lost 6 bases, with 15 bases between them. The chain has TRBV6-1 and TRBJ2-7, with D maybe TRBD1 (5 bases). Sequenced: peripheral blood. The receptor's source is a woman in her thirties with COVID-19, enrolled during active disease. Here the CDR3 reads CASSEALQELPEQYF. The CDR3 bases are TGTGCCAGCAGTGAAGCGCTACAGGAGCTCCCCGAGCAGTACTTC.